This TCR beta chain was sequenced in a study of Graves' ophthalmopathy and Graves' hyperthyroidism. Overall study findings and caveats: The model predicted ophthalmopathy progression with about 69% sensitivity and around 72% specificity.

RNA transcripts yielded amplified TCR beta CDR3 regions. The first round was an RT-PCR with HTBI primers, and the second round was a multiplex PCR. TCRdb re-called the multiplex PCR reads with MiXCR, one entry per CDR3 protein. The repertoire holds 200,000 to 250,000 distinct CDR3 sequences, 20% to 25% seen once, with more than 35% in the top ten. This clonotype was seen many times. What it recognizes is unknown. Trimming removed 7 bases from V and 3 bases from J; junction bases left unmatched: 4. The CDR3 has 13 residues. The specimen sequenced was peripheral blood. The genes are TRBV12-3 or TRBV12-4 and TRBJ1-1; 8 nucleotides line up with TRBD1. The receptor comes from a woman between 50 and 59 years old with Graves' ophthalmopathy. CDR3 bases: TGTGCCAGCATAGGGGACAGGCACACTGAAGCTTTCTTT. Protein: CASIGDRHTEAFF.